Listed below are T cell receptor beta chains from one sample, sequenced in a study of T-cell reconstitution after alpha-beta-depleted transplantation in children. TCRdb analysed the PCR reads with MiXCR anew, one entry per CDR3 protein. The table records about 300,000 distinct CDR3 sequences, 10% of them present only once. The sample was PBMCs, taken before TCRalphabeta/CD19-depleted stem cell transplant. The receptors shown here come from a boy younger than two with acute myeloid leukemia, due to receive a stem cell transplant. CDR3s include the opening cysteine and the closing phenylalanine or tryptophan. The D gene is left open where the match is weak. Only part of the rows carry a size: once, few, many, or a class if the clone is expanded.

V	D	J	size	CDR3	DNA
TRBV7-2	-	TRBJ2-5	many	CASSLDIETQYF	TGTGCCAGCAGCTTAGACATAGAGACCCAGTACTTC
TRBV5-1	TRBD2	TRBJ2-1	-	CASSHRTSGGPSSYNEQFF	TGCGCCAGCAGCCACAGGACTAGCGGGGGCCCAAGCTCCTACAATGAGCAGTTCTTC
TRBV10-2	TRBD2	TRBJ2-5	many	CASSEGTSGDQETQYF	TGCGCCAGCAGTGAAGGGACTAGCGGGGATCAAGAGACCCAGTACTTC
TRBV20-1	-	TRBJ2-1	many	CSARDLSRSYNEQFF	TGCAGTGCTAGAGATCTTAGCAGATCCTACAATGAGCAGTTCTTC
TRBV7-2	-	TRBJ2-7	many	CASSLLEGSYEQYF	TGTGCCAGCAGCTTATTAGAAGGCTCCTACGAGCAGTACTTC
TRBV7-8	TRBD1	TRBJ1-5	-	CASSWITGGSPNQPQHF	TGTGCCAGCAGCTGGATCACAGGGGGCTCCCCCAATCAGCCCCAGCATTTT
TRBV28	-	TRBJ2-5	few	CASSPWPVETQYF	TGTGCCAGCTCCCCTTGGCCGGTAGAGACCCAGTACTTC
TRBV5-1	TRBD2	TRBJ2-1	many	CASSLELAGDEQFF	TGCGCCAGCAGCTTGGAACTAGCGGGAGATGAGCAGTTCTTC
TRBV5-1	-	TRBJ2-3	many	CASSLDRVEDHTQYF	TGCGCCAGCAGCTTGGACAGGGTAGAGGACCATACGCAGTATTTT
TRBV6-5	TRBD1	TRBJ2-2	many	CASSYGQGAGGELFF	TGTGCCAGCAGTTACGGACAGGGGGCCGGCGGGGAGCTGTTTTTT
TRBV5-1	-	TRBJ1-2	many	CASSLHRNYGYTF	TGCGCCAGCAGCTTGCACAGAAACTATGGCTACACCTTC
TRBV20-1	TRBD2	TRBJ2-5	many	CSASPGLAEETQYF	TGCAGTGCTAGCCCTGGACTAGCTGAAGAGACCCAGTACTTC
TRBV7-9	TRBD2	TRBJ2-1	-	CASSSSGRLNNEQFF	TGTGCCAGCAGCTCGAGCGGGAGGCTTAACAATGAGCAGTTCTTC
TRBV25-1	-	TRBJ1-3	many	CASSNPQGTSGNTIYF	TGTGCCAGCAGTAACCCACAGGGTACCTCTGGAAACACCATATATTTT
TRBV6-2/TRBV6-3	TRBD2	TRBJ2-7	many	CASSRLGLAGFYEQYF	TGTGCCAGCAGTCGCCTAGGACTAGCGGGATTCTACGAGCAGTACTTC
TRBV6-6	-	TRBJ2-1	many	CASSYPLANEQFF	TGTGCCAGCAGTTACCCCCTGGCAAATGAGCAGTTCTTC
TRBV5-1	-	TRBJ2-6	many	CASSRDGASGANVLTF	TGCGCCAGCAGCAGGGACGGCGCCTCTGGGGCCAACGTCCTGACTTTC
TRBV7-2	-	TRBJ2-3	few	CASSNRMRTDTQYF	TGTGCCAGCAGCAACAGGATGAGGACAGATACGCAGTATTTT
TRBV24-1	-	TRBJ2-5	many	CATSPNGRSQETQYF	TGTGCCACCAGTCCCAATGGACGGTCACAAGAGACCCAGTACTTC
TRBV20-1	-	TRBJ2-4	many	CSARDWRESGNIQYF	TGCAGTGCTAGAGATTGGAGGGAGAGTGGAAACATTCAGTACTTC
TRBV10-3	-	TRBJ2-7	many	CAISVGANGGEQYF	TGTGCCATCAGTGTTGGGGCGAACGGTGGCGAGCAGTACTTC
TRBV12-3/TRBV12-4	-	TRBJ1-5	-	CASSGDSHSNQPQHF	TGTGCCAGCAGCGGGGACTCACATAGCAATCAGCCCCAGCATTTT
TRBV11-1	-	TRBJ2-5	many	CASSLNLVKLETQYF	TGTGCCAGCAGCTTAAATCTGGTGAAGCTAGAGACCCAGTACTTC
TRBV12-3/TRBV12-4	-	TRBJ2-4	many	CASRRHGGAPKNIQYF	TGTGCCAGCAGGCGACATGGGGGGGCCCCCAAAAACATTCAGTACTTC
TRBV7-9	-	TRBJ2-1	many	CASSFSSLGYNEQFF	TGTGCCAGCAGCTTCTCAAGCTTGGGCTACAATGAGCAGTTCTTC
TRBV3-1	TRBD1	TRBJ2-1	-	CASSYLIRDRGMHEQFF	TGTGCCAGCAGCTACCTAATCCGGGACAGGGGTATGCATGAGCAGTTCTTC
TRBV28	TRBD1	TRBJ2-5	-	CASSLSFGTGDKRTQYF	TGTGCCAGCAGTTTATCGTTCGGGACAGGGGACAAGAGGACCCAGTACTTC
TRBV19	TRBD2	TRBJ2-5	-	CASSPRVRAGVGETQYF	TGTGCCAGTTCCCCCAGGGTTCGAGCGGGAGTTGGAGAGACCCAGTACTTC
TRBV20-1	TRBD2	TRBJ2-1	-	CSARDTPRRLAGDNEQFF	TGCAGTGCTAGAGATACGCCCAGAAGGCTAGCGGGGGACAATGAGCAGTTCTTC
TRBV19	TRBD2	TRBJ2-1	-	CASLGLAKRNEQFF	TGTGCCAGTCTGGGACTAGCGAAGAGGAATGAGCAGTTCTTC
TRBV29-1	TRBD1	TRBJ2-7	-	CSVASGQAGYEQYF	TGCAGCGTTGCTTCGGGACAGGCCGGCTACGAGCAGTACTTC
TRBV4-3	-	TRBJ2-1	many	CASSQDGGPYNEQFF	TGCGCCAGCAGCCAAGATGGCGGGCCCTACAATGAGCAGTTCTTC
TRBV3-1	TRBD1	TRBJ1-1	many	CASSQGQGSTEAFF	TGTGCCAGCAGCCAGGGACAGGGGAGCACTGAAGCTTTCTTT
TRBV5-1	TRBD2	TRBJ2-1	-	CASSFSTSGTYNEQFF	TGCGCCAGCAGCTTTAGCACTAGCGGGACTTACAATGAGCAGTTCTTC
TRBV4-2	-	TRBJ2-7	many	CASSREGRWGPHEQYF	TGTGCCAGCAGCCGCGAGGGACGCTGGGGTCCGCACGAGCAGTACTTC
TRBV20-1	-	TRBJ2-1	many	CSASGTNEQFF	TGCAGTGCTAGTGGGACGAATGAGCAGTTCTTC
TRBV12-3/TRBV12-4	TRBD1	TRBJ1-1	many	CASTPTGQNTEAFF	TGTGCCAGCACCCCGACAGGGCAAAACACTGAAGCTTTCTTT
TRBV12-3/TRBV12-4	TRBD2	TRBJ2-5	many	CASTPAGGALGTQYF	TGTGCCAGCACCCCAGCGGGGGGCGCCCTAGGGACCCAGTACTTC
TRBV2	-	TRBJ2-3	-	CASRDRPQDTQYF	TGTGCCAGCAGGGACAGACCACAAGATACGCAGTATTTT
TRBV15	TRBD2	TRBJ2-1	many	CATSGGLAGYNEQFF	TGTGCCACCAGCGGGGGACTAGCGGGTTATAATGAGCAGTTCTTC
TRBV6-5	-	TRBJ2-7	few	CASSYRPNYEQYF	TGTGCCAGCAGTTACAGACCTAACTACGAGCAGTACTTC